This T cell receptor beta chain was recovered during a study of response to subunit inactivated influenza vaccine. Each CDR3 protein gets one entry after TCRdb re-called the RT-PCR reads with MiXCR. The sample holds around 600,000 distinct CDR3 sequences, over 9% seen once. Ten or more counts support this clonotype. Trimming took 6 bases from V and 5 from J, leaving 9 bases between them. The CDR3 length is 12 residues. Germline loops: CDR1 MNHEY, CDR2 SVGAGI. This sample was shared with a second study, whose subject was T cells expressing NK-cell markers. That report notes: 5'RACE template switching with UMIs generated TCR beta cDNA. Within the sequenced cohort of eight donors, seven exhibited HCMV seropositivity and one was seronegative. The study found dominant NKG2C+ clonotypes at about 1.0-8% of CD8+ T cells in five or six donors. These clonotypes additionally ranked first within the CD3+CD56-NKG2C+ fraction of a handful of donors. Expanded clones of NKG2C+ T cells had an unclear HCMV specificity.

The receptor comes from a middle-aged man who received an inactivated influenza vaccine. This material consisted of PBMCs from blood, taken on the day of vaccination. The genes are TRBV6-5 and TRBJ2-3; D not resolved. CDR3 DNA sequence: TGTGCCAGCAGCCCCAAGAGAGATACGCAGTATTTT. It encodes CASSPKRDTQYF.